This T cell receptor (beta chain) comes out of a study of type 1 regulatory T cells. In the study overall: T-allo10 is an in vitro-generated, Tr1-enriched CD4 T cell product specific for alloantigen.

Graft donor-derived T-allo10 cells were described as host-alloantigen-specific, anergic, and alloantigen-specifically suppressive. As to this clonotype: Antigen: not known.

TCRdb re-analysed the reads in MiXCR, keeping a single row per CDR3 protein. The table shows approximately 72,000 distinct CDR3 sequences, with around 68% occurring only once. The sequenced sample consisted of cultured T cells, either the whole culture or a sorted T cell fraction (not recorded which). Sample subset: Tr1-enriched cell product generated in vitro against host alloantigens. This TCR came from a human donor in good health.

For the CDR3, the DNA is TGTGCCACCAGTGATAGAAGAAGGACAGTAGGGATTGCGGCTGAGCAGTTCTTC. This translates into CATSDRRRTVGIAAEQFF. The V and J genes are TRBV24-1 and TRBJ2-1, with a weak D call TRBD1 (6 bases). With 3 bases removed from V and 9 bases from J, the gap between germline ends came to 26 bases. CDR3 length: 18 amino acids. The germline CDR1 and CDR2 sequences are KGHDR and SFDVKD.